A single sample is the source of the 23 T cell receptor beta chains below, sequenced in a study of human T cells and chemical hapten exposure. Time point denoted: patch test 1, 2 weeks after DPC sensitization. Treatment: therapeutic diphenylcyclopropenone sensitization with weekly scalp DPC. TCRdb reprocessed the RACE reads with MiXCR, giving one entry per CDR3 protein. The sample lists 150,000 to 200,000 distinct CDR3 sequences, 13% to 15% occurring once. Material: whole blood, obtained in connection with sensitization to the hapten diphenylcyclopropenone (DPC). These receptors all stem from a woman aged 25-40 years with alopecia areata. Some clones in this sample may be carry-over from other donors' samples.

This clonotype was counted only a few times. The chain joins TRBV12-3 or TRBV12-4 to TRBJ2-2, with D possibly being TRBD1 (5 bases). V lost 0 bases, J lost 4 bases, and 9 bases lay in between. This CDR3 is built from 15 residues. The CDR3 loop is CASSLALTVTGELFF. The CDR3 region has the DNA TGTGCCAGCAGTTTAGCGCTGACAGTCACCGGGGAGCTGTTTTTT.

V is TRBV2 and J is TRBJ1-2; D may be TRBD1 (5 bases). Trimming left V 8 bases short and J 4 bases short, with 23 bases between. The CDR3 consists of 16 residues. Germline-derived CDR1 and CDR2 are SNHLY and FYNNEI. CDR3 coding DNA: TGTGCCAGCGAGGGGAAACGCGGTTTGATTGGCTATGGCTACACCTTC. Translation gives CASEGKRGLIGYGYTF.

There are many counts of this clonotype. The chain is built from TRBV29-1 and TRBJ2-3, with D perhaps matching TRBD1 or TRBD2 (5 bases each). From germline, CDR1 is SQVTM and CDR2 ANQGSEA. This CDR3 region has 13 residues. Deletions cut 4 bases from V and 0 bases from J, with 8 bases between. CDR3 sequence reads: CSVARGSTDTQYF. The CDR3 nucleotides read TGCAGCGTTGCGAGGGGTAGCACAGATACGCAGTATTTT.

This rearrangement joins TRBV9 to TRBJ2-6; the D is unclear. V lost 1 base and J 0 bases, leaving 8 bases between the germline ends. The CDR3 has 16 residues. Germline assignment: CDR1 SGDLS and CDR2 YYNGEE. In nucleotides, the CDR3 is TGTGCCAGCAGCGTATGGGGAAACTCTGGGGCCAACGTCCTGACTTTC. It codes for CASSVWGNSGANVLTF.

Ten or more counts support this clonotype. The V and J genes are TRBV29-1 and TRBJ1-1; 7 positions agree with TRBD1. The V gene's germline CDR1 is SQVTM and CDR2 ANQGSEA. Trimming took 4 bases from V and 2 from J; bases not matched to a gene: 1. CDR3 length: 12 amino acids. CDR3 nucleotides: TGCAGCGTTGGGACAGGCAACACTGAAGCTTTCTTT. Its translation: CSVGTGNTEAFF.

The V call is TRBV28, the J call TRBJ1-4; tentatively, D is TRBD1 (5 bases). The CDR3 is made up of 15 amino acids. Trimming left V 6 bases short and J 0 bases short, with 11 bases between. In germline, CDR1 is MDHEN, CDR2 SYDVKM. CDR3 DNA: TGTGCCAGCAGATCACCGACAGCAACTAATGAAAAACTGTTTTTT. Encoded protein: CASRSPTATNEKLFF.

V and J are TRBV5-1 and TRBJ2-7; 7 bases are shared with TRBD1. Trimming at V came to 4 bases and at J to 5 bases, leaving 9 bases not matched to a gene. CDR1 and CDR2 (germline): SGHRS, YFSETQ. CDR3 length equals 14 residues. In DNA form, the CDR3 reads TGCGCCAGCAGCAAAGACAGGGATTCGGACGAGCAGTACTTC. Translated, it gives CASSKDRDSDEQYF. The full variable domain, in which reference TRBV5-1 and TRBJ2-7 provide the parts outside the CDR3, is KAGVTQTPRYLIKTRGQQVTLSCSPISGHRSVSWYQQTPGQGLQFLFEYFSETQRNKGNFPGRFSGRQFSNSRSEMNVSTLELGDSALYLCASSKDRDSDEQYFGPGTRLTVT.

This clonotype was seen a handful of times. The chain couples TRBV12-3 or TRBV12-4 to TRBJ2-2, with no clear D. The CDR3 totals 16 residues. V shed 1 base and J shed 0 bases, with 9 bases lying between them. CDR3: CASSLGAGANTGELFF. CDR3 coding DNA: TGTGCCAGCAGTTTAGGGGCCGGCGCGAACACCGGGGAGCTGTTTTTT.

The chain joins TRBV5-1 to TRBJ1-6, with D possibly matching TRBD1 (6 bases). Germline assignment: CDR1 SGHRS and CDR2 YFSETQ. Between the trimmed V and J ends, which lost 3 bases and 10 bases, there was a span of 20 bases. The CDR3 length is 16 residues. The CDR3 spells CASSSTRGRGSSPLHF. CDR3 nucleotide sequence: TGCGCCAGCAGCTCTACCAGGGGACGCGGAAGCTCACCCCTCCACTTT.

The rearrangement joins TRBV19 to TRBJ2-5, with D perhaps TRBD1 (6 bases). This CDR3 has 13 amino acids. The V end was cut by 4 bases, the J end by 5 bases, with 11 bases between. Germline-derived CDR1 and CDR2 are LNHDA and SQIVND (reference sequence). The CDR3 reads CASSTQGRETQYF. Written as DNA, the CDR3 is TGTGCCAGTAGTACACAGGGTAGGGAGACCCAGTACTTC.

This chain uses TRBV5-1 with TRBJ1-1, with D maybe TRBD1 (6 bases). Trimming pared 0 bases from V and 3 bases from J, leaving 9 bases between. The CDR3 is 14 amino acids. Germline CDR1 and CDR2: SGHRS and YFSETQ. The CDR3 DNA follows: TGCGCCAGCAGCTTGGTGTCAGGGGACACTGAAGCTTTCTTT. Protein sequence: CASSLVSGDTEAFF.

The chain joins TRBV4-1 to TRBJ2-6; D remains ambiguous. This CDR3 region has 17 residues. Trimming stripped 0 bases from V and 0 bases from J, with 9 bases between. From germline, CDR1 is MGHRA and CDR2 YSYEKL. CDR3 amino acids: CASSQDSESSGANVLTF. CDR3 sequence (DNA): TGCGCCAGCAGCCAAGATTCTGAATCCTCTGGGGCCAACGTCCTGACTTTC.

Only a few counts were recorded for this clonotype. The V gene is TRBV20-1, the J gene TRBJ1-1; 7 bases agree with TRBD1. The junction had 10 bases not matched to a gene; V was cut back by 6 bases and J by 0 bases. Germline V lookup: CDR1 DFQATT, CDR2 SNEGSKA (reference sequence). The CDR3 runs 15 residues. CDR3: CSAGLGTALNTEAFF. Written as DNA, the CDR3 is TGCAGTGCCGGTCTTGGGACAGCTCTGAACACTGAAGCTTTCTTT.

This clonotype showed up just a few times. The CDR3 loop is CASSLAAGTRNTGELFF. DNA for the CDR3: TGTGCCAGCAGCTTAGCAGCCGGGACAAGGAACACCGGGGAGCTGTTTTTT. The chain couples TRBV7-9 to TRBJ2-2, with a weak D call TRBD1 (6 bases). V was cut by 0 bases and J by 1 base, with 12 bases left in between. The CDR3 spans 17 residues. Germline V lookup: CDR1 SEHNR, CDR2 FQNEAQ (reference sequence).

The chain carries TRBV28 and TRBJ2-1, with 7 nucleotides matching TRBD2. The V gene end was trimmed by 3 bases and the J gene end by 6 bases; junction bases not matched to a gene: 2. This CDR3 comprises 13 residues. CDR1 and CDR2 from the germline V gene are MDHEN and SYDVKM. The CDR3 is CASSFRTSNEQFF. The CDR3, as DNA: TGTGCCAGCAGTTTCCGGACTAGCAATGAGCAGTTCTTC.

V is TRBV25-1 and J is TRBJ1-2; 7 bases agree with TRBD1. This CDR3 is 14 amino acids long. In germline, CDR1 is MGHDK, CDR2 SYGVNS. V was clipped by 3 bases and J by 4 bases; unmatched bases: 5. The DNA for the CDR3 is TGTGCCAGCAGTGATTGGGACAGAGCCTATGGCTACACCTTC. Protein product: CASSDWDRAYGYTF.

The chain links TRBV5-1 to TRBJ2-1; 10 positions agree with TRBD2. The CDR3 runs 16 residues. The germline V gene encodes CDR1 SGHRS and CDR2 YFSETQ. V lost 0 bases, J lost 10 bases, and 10 bases stayed unmatched. The CDR3 bases are TGCGCCAGCAGCTTGGCCAGCGCTAGCGGGGGTGACGAGCAGTTCTTC. As protein: CASSLASASGGDEQFF.

This clonotype appeared a few times. The V call is TRBV30, the J call TRBJ1-3, with D unclear. Trimming removed 1 base at V and 5 bases at J, with 9 bases between. This CDR3 region has 13 residues. Germline lookup yields CDR1 GTSNPN and CDR2 SVGIG (reference sequence). The CDR3 region has the DNA TGTGCCTGGAGTGGTGCCAGGAGAAACACCATATATTTT. Translation: CAWSGARRNTIYF.

This clonotype is labeled medium-sized. The V call is TRBV28, the J call TRBJ2-3; TRBD1 agrees at 7 bases. Germline V gene data show CDR1 as MDHEN and CDR2 as SYDVKM. The length of the CDR3 is 17 residues. Trimming cost V 2 bases and J 2 bases; bases outside gene matches: 10. The CDR3 sequence: CASSLQQGGHNTDTQYF. CDR3 bases: TGTGCCAGCAGTTTACAACAAGGGGGCCACAACACAGATACGCAGTATTTT. Variable domain in full (rest from reference TRBV28 and TRBJ2-3): DVKVTQSSRYLVKRTGEKVFLECVQDMDHENMFWYRQDPGLGLRLIYFSYDVKMKEKGDIPEGYSVSREKKERFSLILESASTNQTSMYLCASSLQQGGHNTDTQYFGPGTRLTVL.

This chain links TRBV28 with TRBJ1-3; no reliable D call. CDR1 is MDHEN and CDR2 is SYDVKM in the germline V gene. Trimming removed 2 bases at V and 2 bases at J, with 7 bases between. This CDR3 has 14 residues. For the CDR3, the DNA is TGTGCCAGCAGTTTAGTGTGGCCTGGAAACACCATATATTTT. Residues: CASSLVWPGNTIYF.

This chain links TRBV18 with TRBJ2-1; 7 bases fit TRBD2. Germline values: CDR1 KGHSH, CDR2 LQKENI. There are 15 residues in the CDR3. V lost 6 bases to trimming and J lost 7 bases; unmatched junction nucleotides: 12. DNA of the CDR3: TGTGCCAGCTCCCCATCCCTAGCGCGGGAGAATGAGCAGTTCTTC. As protein: CASSPSLARENEQFF.

This clonotype showed up just a few times. The rearrangement links TRBV6-2 or TRBV6-3 to TRBJ2-5; D gene ambiguous. Germline assignment: CDR1 MNHEY and CDR2 SVGEGT. Deletions cut 2 bases from V and 1 base from J, with 14 bases between. This CDR3 contains 16 residues. The CDR3 sequence: CASSYVGQALQETQYF. The DNA of the CDR3 is TGTGCCAGCAGTTACGTAGGCCAGGCCCTCCAAGAGACCCAGTACTTC.

This clonotype was counted a few times. V usage is TRBV9 and J usage is TRBJ2-1; 8 bases agree with TRBD1. Germline lookup yields CDR1 SGDLS and CDR2 YYNGEE. Unmatched junction bases numbered 3, after V lost 6 bases and J lost 1 base. CDR3 length: 14 amino acids. CDR3 sequence reads: CASTRDRSYNEQFF. The CDR3 DNA reads TGTGCCAGCACCCGGGACAGGTCCTACAATGAGCAGTTCTTC.